A selection of T cell receptor beta chains follows, all from one sample in a study of identical twins. TCRdb reprocessed the 5' RACE reads with MiXCR, giving one entry per CDR3 protein. The sample lists a few hundred thousand distinct CDR3 sequences; more than 9% were seen once. The same specimen was also included in a second study, on yellow fever vaccine responses in identical twins.

The sequenced sample was PBMCs. These TCRs come from a woman under 30 in good health. The CDR3 runs from the conserved cysteine through the conserved F or W. The D gene is left open where the match is weak. Clone size is given for some rows only: seen once, a few or many times, or a class if the clone is expanded.

J,length,size,D,V,CDR3,DNA
TRBJ2-7,14,many,.,TRBV15,CATSRADQDYEQYF,TGTGCCACCAGCAGAGCGGACCAGGACTACGAGCAGTACTTC
TRBJ1-5,15,many,TRBD1,TRBV6-1,CASSEAGGQNQPQHF,TGTGCCAGCAGTGAAGCGGGGGGACAGAATCAGCCCCAGCATTTT
TRBJ2-7,16,.,TRBD2,TRBV20-1,CSASVLRAGVQLEQYF,TGCAGTGCTAGCGTCTTAAGGGCGGGGGTACAACTCGAGCAGTACTTC
TRBJ2-1,22,.,TRBD2,TRBV7-3,CASRRGTEGLAGGSWGYNEQFF,TGTGCCAGCAGACGCGGGACAGAGGGACTAGCGGGAGGGAGTTGGGGTTACAATGAGCAGTTCTTC
TRBJ2-5,16,few,TRBD1,TRBV5-6,CASSSLRQGAWETQYF,TGTGCCAGCAGCTCCTTAAGACAGGGGGCATGGGAGACCCAGTACTTC
TRBJ2-2,16,few,.,TRBV12-3/TRBV12-4,CASSPGAGSNTGELFF,TGTGCCAGCAGTCCGGGGGCGGGGTCAAACACCGGGGAGCTGTTTTTT
TRBJ2-1,11,few,TRBD2,TRBV29-1,CSVDGGIEQFF,TGCAGTGTAGACGGGGGGATTGAGCAGTTCTTC
TRBJ2-3,11,few,.,TRBV10-2,CASKEVKEQYF,TGCGCCAGCAAAGAGGTGAAGGAGCAGTATTTT
TRBJ2-1,11,.,.,TRBV20-1,CSAIFTGEQFF,TGCAGTGCTATCTTCACCGGGGAGCAGTTCTTC
TRBJ1-1,13,many,.,TRBV5-1,CASSFFQGTEAFF,TGCGCCAGCAGCTTCTTTCAGGGCACTGAAGCTTTCTTT
TRBJ2-7,15,many,TRBD1,TRBV6-5,CASIKQGGSGYEQYF,TGTGCCAGCATTAAACAGGGGGGTTCGGGCTACGAGCAGTACTTC
TRBJ2-1,15,.,TRBD2,TRBV5-5,CASSQVLAYGNEQFF,TGTGCCAGCAGCCAAGTACTAGCGTATGGCAATGAGCAGTTCTTC
TRBJ2-3,18,.,TRBD2,TRBV10-1,CASSESVVAGGPTDTQYF,TGCGCCAGCAGTGAGTCGGTGGTGGCGGGAGGGCCCACAGATACGCAGTATTTT
TRBJ1-1,13,many,.,TRBV24-1,CATSDAAFFEAFF,TGTGCCACCAGTGATGCCGCTTTCTTTGAAGCTTTCTTT
TRBJ1-1,14,.,.,TRBV19,CASSIIGNVHEAFF,TGTGCCAGTAGTATAATTGGGAACGTCCATGAAGCTTTCTTT
TRBJ2-1,17,many,TRBD1,TRBV5-1,CASRAGLVTGGRNEQFF,TGCGCCAGCAGGGCGGGACTTGTGACAGGGGGCCGCAATGAGCAGTTCTTC
TRBJ2-7,13,few,.,TRBV7-6,CASRPQSSYEQYF,TGTGCCAGCAGACCCCAGAGCTCCTACGAGCAGTACTTC
TRBJ2-1,17,few,TRBD1,TRBV9,CASSPHFGQGTYNEQFF,TGTGCCAGCAGCCCCCATTTTGGACAGGGGACTTACAATGAGCAGTTCTTC
TRBJ2-3,16,many,.,TRBV4-1,CASSQDRIRGSDTQYF,TGCGCCAGCAGCCAAGATAGGATTAGGGGGTCAGATACGCAGTATTTT
TRBJ1-4,15,.,.,TRBV12-3/TRBV12-4,CASSYFGGTNEKLFF,TGTGCCAGCAGTTATTTTGGGGGAACTAATGAAAAACTGTTTTTT
TRBJ1-1,14,.,TRBD1,TRBV28,CASSLLQGGTEAFF,TGTGCCAGCAGTTTACTTCAGGGGGGGACTGAAGCTTTCTTT
TRBJ2-7,14,.,.,TRBV4-3,CASSQMDSSYEQYF,TGCGCCAGCAGCCAGATGGACAGCTCCTACGAGCAGTACTTC
TRBJ2-1,18,many,TRBD1,TRBV7-8,CASSLGSPGQGLKNEQFF,TGTGCCAGCAGCTTAGGGTCACCGGGACAGGGTTTGAAAAATGAGCAGTTCTTC
TRBJ1-1,16,.,.,TRBV7-9,CASSLVRGPSNTEAFF,TGTGCCAGCAGCTTAGTTCGGGGCCCCTCTAACACTGAAGCTTTCTTT
TRBJ1-5,16,.,.,TRBV3-1,CASSQSGAAGNQPQHF,TGTGCCAGCAGCCAGTCGGGGGCAGCCGGCAATCAGCCCCAGCATTTT
TRBJ2-1,15,.,.,TRBV5-6,CAMSAGPLSYNEQFF,TGTGCCATGAGCGCCGGGCCACTCTCCTACAATGAGCAGTTCTTC
TRBJ2-1,16,many,TRBD2,TRBV7-8,CASSLVVAGGPHEQFF,TGTGCCAGCAGCTTAGTGGTAGCGGGGGGGCCCCATGAGCAGTTCTTC
TRBJ2-7,13,few,.,TRBV20-1,CSAQGTLSYEQYF,TGCAGTGCTCAAGGGACTCTATCCTACGAGCAGTACTTC
TRBJ2-1,16,many,.,TRBV7-2,CASSWRAAYSYNEQFF,TGTGCCAGCAGCTGGAGAGCGGCTTACTCCTACAATGAGCAGTTCTTC
TRBJ1-6,16,few,.,TRBV5-1,CASSSTGTDNGSPLHF,TGCGCCAGCAGTTCAACCGGGACCGACAACGGTTCACCCCTCCACTTT
TRBJ2-2,13,many,.,TRBV10-3,CAISEGDTGELFF,TGTGCCATCAGTGAGGGGGACACCGGGGAGCTGTTTTTT
TRBJ2-2,20,many,.,TRBV7-8,CASSPLVYWGAGENTGELFF,TGTGCCAGCAGCCCCTTAGTTTATTGGGGGGCGGGAGAGAACACCGGGGAGCTGTTTTTT
TRBJ2-7,12,once,TRBD1,TRBV2,CASRGTGGEQYF,TGTGCCAGCAGAGGGACAGGCGGCGAGCAGTACTTC
TRBJ2-7,16,few,.,TRBV4-3,CASSQDLSTGFYEQYF,TGCGCCAGCAGCCAAGATCTGAGCACAGGGTTCTACGAGCAGTACTTC
TRBJ2-1,19,.,TRBD2,TRBV3-1,CASSQPPGLAGVLVSEQFF,TGTGCCAGCAGCCAACCACCCGGACTAGCGGGAGTTTTGGTTAGTGAGCAGTTCTTC
TRBJ2-7,14,.,.,TRBV20-1,CSARGLHGLAEQYF,TGCAGTGCTAGGGGTCTACACGGACTTGCCGAGCAGTACTTC
TRBJ2-3,10,many,.,TRBV20-1,CSALYDGQYF,TGCAGTGCTCTCTACGACGGGCAGTATTTT
TRBJ2-3,15,few,TRBD2,TRBV20-1,CSAISGIPSTDTQYF,TGCAGTGCTATTAGCGGGATCCCTAGCACAGATACGCAGTATTTT